Listed below are T cell receptor beta chains from one sample, sequenced in a study of cytomegalovirus exposure and HLA in healthy donors. Sequencing used immunoSEQ multiplex PCR; TCRdb keeps in-frame clones, though not all of them. The sample's table shows over 110,000 clones. The sequenced material came from PBMCs. These receptors were collected from a male donor in good health and CMV-seronegative. CDR3s include the opening cysteine and the closing phenylalanine or tryptophan. The D gene is left open where the match is weak.

V gene	D gene	J gene	CDR3 DNA	CDR3 protein
TRBV12-5	TRBD1	TRBJ2-7	TGTGCTAGTGGTTTGGACATCAGGGGGCCCTACGAGCAGTACTTC	CASGLDIRGPYEQYF
TRBV18	.	TRBJ2-2	TGTGCCAGCTCACCAATGGACAGCGAGAACACCGGGGAGCTGTTTTTT	CASSPMDSENTGELFF
TRBV2	TRBD1	TRBJ1-2	TGTGCCAGCACACGCGAGGGACAGGGGATAGCGGATGGCTACACCTTC	CASTREGQGIADGYTF
TRBV5-1	.	TRBJ2-2	TGCGCCAGCAGCCGGGAGACTCCGAGGTTCACCGGGGAGCTGTTTTTT	CASSRETPRFTGELFF
TRBV19	TRBD1	TRBJ1-2	TGTGCCACCTCAGACAGGGGAGGATATGGCTACACCTTC	CATSDRGGYGYTF
TRBV4-3	TRBD2	TRBJ2-3	TGCGCCAGCAGCCACTCCGGGACTAACACAGATACGCAGTATTTT	CASSHSGTNTDTQYF
TRBV30	.	TRBJ1-5	TGTGCCTGGAGTCCAGACACCAATCAGCCCCAGCATTTT	CAWSPDTNQPQHF
TRBV6-1	.	TRBJ1-1	TGTGCCAGCACCCAGGATCGGGGCACTGAAGCTTTCTTT	CASTQDRGTEAFF
TRBV21-1	.	TRBJ1-1	TGTGCCACCCGGAAGGGGGCAGTTTGGGTTAACACTGAAGCTTTCTTT	CATRKGAVWVNTEAFF
TRBV7-9	TRBD1	TRBJ1-1	TGTGCCAGCAGCTTAGGGGGACAGGGGAACACTGAAGCTTTCTTT	CASSLGGQGNTEAFF
TRBV16	.	TRBJ1-2	TGTGCCAGCAGCCAATCGGAGGGAGAGTGGTATGGCTACACCTTC	CASSQSEGEWYGYTF
TRBV15	TRBD2	TRBJ2-3	TGTGCCACCAGCAAGGGCGGGGGGATCACAGATACGCAGTATTTT	CATSKGGGITDTQYF
TRBV19	.	TRBJ1-5	TGTGCCAGTAGGAATTCACAGGGCCCCGTGAGGGGCAATCAGCCCCAGCATTTT	CASRNSQGPVRGNQPQHF
TRBV15	.	TRBJ1-5	TGTGCCACCAGCAGAGATTCGGGAGGTGGCAATCAGCCCCAGCATTTT	CATSRDSGGGNQPQHF
TRBV30	.	TRBJ2-3	TGTGCCCTGGGCCTCGGGGCAGATACGCAGTATTTT	CALGLGADTQYF
TRBV30	.	TRBJ1-3	TGTGCCTGGACCGGAGGGTACGGAAACACCATATATTTT	CAWTGGYGNTIYF
TRBV28	.	TRBJ1-2	TGTGCCAGCAGTCCAGGATATGGCTACACCTTC	CASSPGYGYTF
TRBV5-1	.	TRBJ2-7	TGCGCCAGCAGCTTACAGGGTGCCCCGTACGAGCAGTACTTC	CASSLQGAPYEQYF
TRBV9	.	TRBJ1-1	TGTGCCAGCAGCGTAGTGTCTGTGAACACTGAAGCTTTCTTT	CASSVVSVNTEAFF
TRBV19	.	TRBJ2-1	TGTGCCAGTCACGGGGGATACAATGAGCAGTTCTTC	CASHGGYNEQFF
TRBV13	TRBD1	TRBJ2-1	TGTGCCAGCAGCTTCGACAGGGGGAGCCTCACCAATGAGCAGTTCTTC	CASSFDRGSLTNEQFF
TRBV6-6	TRBD1	TRBJ2-2	TGTGCCACCGCACCGGACAGGGTAACCGGGGAGCTGTTTTTT	CATAPDRVTGELFF
TRBV4-3	.	TRBJ2-1	TGCGCCAGCAGCCAAGAAGCAGGGACCTACAATGAGCAGTTCTTC	CASSQEAGTYNEQFF
TRBV15	.	TRBJ2-1	TGTGCCACCAGCAGAGAAATGGAGGATGAGCAGTTCTTC	CATSREMEDEQFF
TRBV27	TRBD1	TRBJ2-7	TGTGCCAGCAGTCCTTCAGGGGGTAAGCAGTACTTC	CASSPSGGKQYF
TRBV6-1	.	TRBJ2-7	TGTGCCAGCAGTGAAGCGCGTAGCGCCTACGAGCAGTACTTC	CASSEARSAYEQYF
TRBV29-1	.	TRBJ2-3	TGCAGCGTGCCACTAGGATATACGCAGTATTTT	CSVPLGYTQYF
TRBV7-3	.	TRBJ1-1	TGTGCCAGCAGCCCTACCCGGGGGACCCTTCACACTGAAGCTTTCTTT	CASSPTRGTLHTEAFF
TRBV14	.	TRBJ1-1	TGTGCCAGCAGCCAAGATCTTATTCGGGGGGCGGCTTTCTTT	CASSQDLIRGAAFF
TRBV7-2	TRBD2	TRBJ2-1	TGTGCCAGCAGCCCAGACGGGGGGGCCTACAATGAGCAGTTCTTC	CASSPDGGAYNEQFF
TRBV27	TRBD2	TRBJ2-7	TGTGCCAGCAGTTTTTACCCGGGACTAGCGTCAAACGAGCAGTACTTC	CASSFYPGLASNEQYF
TRBV7-2	.	TRBJ1-5	TGTGCCAGCAGCTTCTCTAATCAGCCCCAGCATTTT	CASSFSNQPQHF